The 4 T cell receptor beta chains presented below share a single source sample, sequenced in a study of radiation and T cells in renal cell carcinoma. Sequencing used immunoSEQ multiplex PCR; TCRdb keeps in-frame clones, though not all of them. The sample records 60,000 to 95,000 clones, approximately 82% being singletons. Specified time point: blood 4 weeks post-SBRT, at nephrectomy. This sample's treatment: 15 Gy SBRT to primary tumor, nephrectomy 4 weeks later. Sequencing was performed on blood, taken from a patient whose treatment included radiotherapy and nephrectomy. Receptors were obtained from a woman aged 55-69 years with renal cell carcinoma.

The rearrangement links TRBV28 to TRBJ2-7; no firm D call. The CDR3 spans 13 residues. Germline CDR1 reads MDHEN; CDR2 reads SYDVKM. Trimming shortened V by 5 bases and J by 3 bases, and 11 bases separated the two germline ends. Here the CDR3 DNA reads TGTGCCAGCAGTCCCCCCCCACTCTACGAGCAGTACTTC. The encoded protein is CASSPPPLYEQYF.

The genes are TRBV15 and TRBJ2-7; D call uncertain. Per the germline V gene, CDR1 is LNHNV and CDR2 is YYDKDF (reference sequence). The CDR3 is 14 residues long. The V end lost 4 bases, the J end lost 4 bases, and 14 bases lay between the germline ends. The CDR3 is CATSKRFGLYEQYF. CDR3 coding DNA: TGTGCCACCAGCAAGCGTTTTGGGTTATACGAGCAGTACTTC.

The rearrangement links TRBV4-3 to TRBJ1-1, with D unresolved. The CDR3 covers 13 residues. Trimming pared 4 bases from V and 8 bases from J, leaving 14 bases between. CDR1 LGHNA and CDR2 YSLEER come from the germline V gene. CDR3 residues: CASSPQTSSEAFF. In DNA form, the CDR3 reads TGCGCCAGCAGCCCCCAGACTAGTTCCGAAGCTTTCTTT.

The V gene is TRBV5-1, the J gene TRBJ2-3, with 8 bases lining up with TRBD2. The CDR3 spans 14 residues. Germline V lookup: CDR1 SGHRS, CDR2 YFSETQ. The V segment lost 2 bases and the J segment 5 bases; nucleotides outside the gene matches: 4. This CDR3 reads CASSLAGVIDTQYF. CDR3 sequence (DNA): TGCGCCAGCAGCTTAGCGGGGGTTATAGATACGCAGTATTTT.